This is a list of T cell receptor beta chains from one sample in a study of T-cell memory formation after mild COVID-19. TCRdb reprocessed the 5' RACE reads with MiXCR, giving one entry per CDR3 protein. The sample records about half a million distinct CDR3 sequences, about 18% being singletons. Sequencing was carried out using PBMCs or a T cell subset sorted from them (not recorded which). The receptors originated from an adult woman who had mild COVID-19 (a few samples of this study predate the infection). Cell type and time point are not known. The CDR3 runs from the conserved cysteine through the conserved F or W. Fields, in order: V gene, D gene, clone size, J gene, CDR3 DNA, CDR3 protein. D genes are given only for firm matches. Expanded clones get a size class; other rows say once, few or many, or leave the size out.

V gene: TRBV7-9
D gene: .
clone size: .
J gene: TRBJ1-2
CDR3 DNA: TGTGCCAGCAGCAAGAAAGGAGGGCTAGGCTATGGCTACACCTTC
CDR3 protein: CASSKKGGLGYGYTF

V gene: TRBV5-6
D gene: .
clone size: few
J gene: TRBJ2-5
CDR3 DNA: TGTGCCAGCAGCCCTCTGGAGGGTACCCAAGAGACCCAGTACTTC
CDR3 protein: CASSPLEGTQETQYF

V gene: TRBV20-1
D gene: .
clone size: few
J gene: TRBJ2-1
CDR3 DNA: TGCAGTGCTAACCGCGCGAACTACAATGAGCAGTTCTTC
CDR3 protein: CSANRANYNEQFF

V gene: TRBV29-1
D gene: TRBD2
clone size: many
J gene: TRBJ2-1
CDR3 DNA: TGCAGCGTTGAAGTGCGGACTAGCGATGAGCAGTTCTTC
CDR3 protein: CSVEVRTSDEQFF

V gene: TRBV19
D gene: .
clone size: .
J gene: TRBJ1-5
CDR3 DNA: TGTGCCAGTAGTGAGGGCAATCAGCCCCAGCATTTT
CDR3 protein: CASSEGNQPQHF

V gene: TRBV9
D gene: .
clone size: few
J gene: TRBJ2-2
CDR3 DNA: TGTGCCAGCAGCGTAGTATCCGGGGACACCGGGGAGCTGTTTTTT
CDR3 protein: CASSVVSGDTGELFF

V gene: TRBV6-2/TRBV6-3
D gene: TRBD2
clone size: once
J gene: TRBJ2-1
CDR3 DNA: TGTGCCAGCAGTTACTCGGGGAGCGATAGCGGGTCCTATGAGCAGTTCTTC
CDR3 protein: CASSYSGSDSGSYEQFF

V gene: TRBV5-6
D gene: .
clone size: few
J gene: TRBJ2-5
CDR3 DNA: TGTGCCAGCAGCCTTGGTGTCAGGGGAGTACAAGAGACCCAGTACTTC
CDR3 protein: CASSLGVRGVQETQYF

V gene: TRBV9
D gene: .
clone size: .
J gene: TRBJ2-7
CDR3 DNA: TGTGCCCCCCCTCCGGGACACAACTACGAGCAGTACTTC
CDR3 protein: CAPPPGHNYEQYF

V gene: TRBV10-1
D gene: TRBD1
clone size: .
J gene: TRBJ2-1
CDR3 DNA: TGCGCCAGCAGTGACCCGTCCCGGGACAGGAAAGAGGACACCTACAATGAGCAGTTCTTC
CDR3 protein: CASSDPSRDRKEDTYNEQFF

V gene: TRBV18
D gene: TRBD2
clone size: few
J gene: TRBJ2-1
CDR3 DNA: TGTGCCAGCTCACAGACTAGCGGGGGACCCTCTGATGAGCAGTTCTTC
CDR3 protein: CASSQTSGGPSDEQFF

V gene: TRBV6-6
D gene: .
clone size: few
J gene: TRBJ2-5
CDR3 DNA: TGTGCCAGCAGTCGGGATAGTTGGGGCGGTGAGACCCAGTACTTC
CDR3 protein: CASSRDSWGGETQYF

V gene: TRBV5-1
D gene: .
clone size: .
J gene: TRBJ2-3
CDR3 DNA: TGCGCCAGCAGCTTGGATGCTAGCACAGATACGCAGTATTTT
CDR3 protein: CASSLDASTDTQYF

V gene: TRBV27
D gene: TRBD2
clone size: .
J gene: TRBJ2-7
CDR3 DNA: TGTGCCAGCAGTTTATTGACTAGCGGGAGTTACGAGCAGTACTTC
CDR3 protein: CASSLLTSGSYEQYF

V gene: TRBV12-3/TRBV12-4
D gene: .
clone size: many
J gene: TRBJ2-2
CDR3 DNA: TGTGCCAGCAGTTTGTCGGTGATAGACACCGGGGAGCTGTTTTTT
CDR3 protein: CASSLSVIDTGELFF

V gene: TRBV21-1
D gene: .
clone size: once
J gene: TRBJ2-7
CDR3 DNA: TGTGCCAGCACCGAACCTTTAGGGCCCTACGAGCAGTACTTC
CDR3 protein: CASTEPLGPYEQYF

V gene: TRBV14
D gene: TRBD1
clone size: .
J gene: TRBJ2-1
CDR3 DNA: TGTGCCAGCAGCCCCCGGGACAGCCCCAATGAGCAGTTCTTC
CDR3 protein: CASSPRDSPNEQFF

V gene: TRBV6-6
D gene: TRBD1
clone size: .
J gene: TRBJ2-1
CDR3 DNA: TGTGCCAGCAGTTGGACAGGGTATTCCTACAATGAGCAGTTCTTC
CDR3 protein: CASSWTGYSYNEQFF

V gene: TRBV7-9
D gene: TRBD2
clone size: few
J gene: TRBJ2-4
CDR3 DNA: TGTGCCAGCAGCTCCGCCGGGACTAGCTTGAACATTCAGTACTTC
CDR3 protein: CASSSAGTSLNIQYF

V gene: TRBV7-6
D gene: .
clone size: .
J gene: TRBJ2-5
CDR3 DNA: TGTGCCAGCAGCTTAGTGGGCAGGGCAGGAGGAGAGACCCAGTACTTC
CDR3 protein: CASSLVGRAGGETQYF

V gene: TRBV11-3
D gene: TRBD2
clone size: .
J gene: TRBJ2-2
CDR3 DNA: TGTGCCAGCAGCTCCGGAGCGGGAGCCGTTTTGATAACCGGGGAGCTGTTTTTT
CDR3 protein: CASSSGAGAVLITGELFF

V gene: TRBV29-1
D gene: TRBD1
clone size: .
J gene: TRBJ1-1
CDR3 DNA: TGCAGCGGTGTGAGGGGGCAGACGAACACTGAAGCTTTCTTT
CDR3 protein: CSGVRGQTNTEAFF